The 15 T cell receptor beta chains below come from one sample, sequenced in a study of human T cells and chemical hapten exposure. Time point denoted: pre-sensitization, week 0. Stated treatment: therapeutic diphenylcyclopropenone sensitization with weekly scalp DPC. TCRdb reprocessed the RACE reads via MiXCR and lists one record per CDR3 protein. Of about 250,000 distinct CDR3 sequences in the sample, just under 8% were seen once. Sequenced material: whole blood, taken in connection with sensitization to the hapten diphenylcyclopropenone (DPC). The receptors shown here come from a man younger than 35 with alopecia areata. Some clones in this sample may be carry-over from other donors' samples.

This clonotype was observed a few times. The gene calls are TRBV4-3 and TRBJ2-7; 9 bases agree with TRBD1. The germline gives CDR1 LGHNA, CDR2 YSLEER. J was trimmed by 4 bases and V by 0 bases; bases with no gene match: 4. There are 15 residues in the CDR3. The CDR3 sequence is CASSQDDGTGYEQYF. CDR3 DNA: TGCGCCAGCAGCCAAGATGACGGGACAGGGTACGAGCAGTACTTC.

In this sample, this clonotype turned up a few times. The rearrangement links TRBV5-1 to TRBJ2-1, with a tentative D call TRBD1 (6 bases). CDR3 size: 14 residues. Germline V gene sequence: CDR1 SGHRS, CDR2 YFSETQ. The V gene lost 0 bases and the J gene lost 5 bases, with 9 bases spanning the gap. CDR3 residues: CASSLGPGDNEQFF. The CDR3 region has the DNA TGCGCCAGCAGCTTGGGCCCAGGGGACAATGAGCAGTTCTTC.

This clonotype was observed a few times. DNA of the CDR3: TGTGCCAGCAGCTTAAGACGAAGAGAAGCTTTCTTT. Its protein is CASSLRRREAFF. This chain joins TRBV12-3 or TRBV12-4 and TRBJ1-1; D ambiguous. The CDR3 covers 12 residues. V was shortened by 6 bases and J by 8 bases, with 13 bases between the two germline ends.

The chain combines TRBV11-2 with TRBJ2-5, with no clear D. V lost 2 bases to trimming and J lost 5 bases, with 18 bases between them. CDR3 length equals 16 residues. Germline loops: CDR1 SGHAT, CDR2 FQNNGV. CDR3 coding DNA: TGTGCCAGCAGCTTAACTAATGTGCCGACGGTGGAGACCCAGTACTTC. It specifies CASSLTNVPTVETQYF.

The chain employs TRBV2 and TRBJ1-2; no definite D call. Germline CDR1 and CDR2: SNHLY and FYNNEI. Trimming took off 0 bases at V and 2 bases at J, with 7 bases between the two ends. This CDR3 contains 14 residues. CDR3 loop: CASSEAGTNYGYTF. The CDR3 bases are TGTGCCAGCAGTGAAGCTGGCACGAACTATGGCTACACCTTC. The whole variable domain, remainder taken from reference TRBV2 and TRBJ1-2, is EPEVTQTPSHQVTQMGQEVILRCVPISNHLYFYWYRQILGQKVEFLVSFYNNEISEKSEIFDDQFSVERPDGSNFTLKIRSTKLEDSAMYFCASSEAGTNYGYTFGSGTRLTVV.

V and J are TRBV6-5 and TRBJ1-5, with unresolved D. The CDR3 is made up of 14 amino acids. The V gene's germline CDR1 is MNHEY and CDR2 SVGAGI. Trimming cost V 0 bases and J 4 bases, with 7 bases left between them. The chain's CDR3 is CASSYSALNQPQHF. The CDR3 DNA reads TGTGCCAGCAGTTACTCGGCCCTTAATCAGCCCCAGCATTTT.

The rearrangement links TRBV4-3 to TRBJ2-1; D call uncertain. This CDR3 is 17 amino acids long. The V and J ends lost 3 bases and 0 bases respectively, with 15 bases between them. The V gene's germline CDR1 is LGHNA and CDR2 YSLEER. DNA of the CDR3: TGCGCCAGCAGCCATCAGATCGCAGAGAACTCCTACAATGAGCAGTTCTTC. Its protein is CASSHQIAENSYNEQFF.

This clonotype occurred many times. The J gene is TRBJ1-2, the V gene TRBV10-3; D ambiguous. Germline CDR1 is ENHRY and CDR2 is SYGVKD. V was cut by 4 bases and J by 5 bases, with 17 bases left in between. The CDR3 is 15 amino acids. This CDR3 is CAISGGQEEAYGYTF. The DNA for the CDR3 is TGTGCCATCAGTGGTGGGCAGGAGGAAGCGTATGGCTACACCTTC.

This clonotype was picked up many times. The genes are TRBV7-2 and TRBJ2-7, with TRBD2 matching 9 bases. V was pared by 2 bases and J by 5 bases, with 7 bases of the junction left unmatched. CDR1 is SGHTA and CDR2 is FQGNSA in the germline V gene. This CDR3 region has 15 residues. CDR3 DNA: TGTGCCAGCAGCTTAAATCTAGCGGGGAACGACGAGCAGTACTTC. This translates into CASSLNLAGNDEQYF. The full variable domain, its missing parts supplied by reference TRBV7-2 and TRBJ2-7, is GAGVSQSPSNKVTEKGKDVELRCDPISGHTALYWYRQSLGQGLEFLIYFQGNSAPDKSGLPSDRFSAERTGGSVSTLTIQRTQQEDSAVYLCASSLNLAGNDEQYFGPGTRLTVT.

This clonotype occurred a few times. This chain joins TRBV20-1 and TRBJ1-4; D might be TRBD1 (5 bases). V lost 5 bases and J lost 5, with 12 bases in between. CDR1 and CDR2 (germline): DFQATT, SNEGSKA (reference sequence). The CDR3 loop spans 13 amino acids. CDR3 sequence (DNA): TGCAGTGCTCTAAGCAGGGCGAATGAAAAACTGTTTTTT. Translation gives CSALSRANEKLFF.

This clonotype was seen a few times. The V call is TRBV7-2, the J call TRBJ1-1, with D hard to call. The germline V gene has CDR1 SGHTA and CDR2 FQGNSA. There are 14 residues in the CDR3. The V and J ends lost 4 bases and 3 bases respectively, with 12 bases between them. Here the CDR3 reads CASSSYTVDTEAFF. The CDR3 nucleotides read TGTGCCAGCAGCTCATATACAGTAGACACTGAAGCTTTCTTT. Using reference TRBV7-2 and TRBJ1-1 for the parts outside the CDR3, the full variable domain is GAGVSQSPSNKVTEKGKDVELRCDPISGHTALYWYRQSLGQGLEFLIYFQGNSAPDKSGLPSDRFSAERTGGSVSTLTIQRTQQEDSAVYLCASSSYTVDTEAFFGQGTRLTVV.

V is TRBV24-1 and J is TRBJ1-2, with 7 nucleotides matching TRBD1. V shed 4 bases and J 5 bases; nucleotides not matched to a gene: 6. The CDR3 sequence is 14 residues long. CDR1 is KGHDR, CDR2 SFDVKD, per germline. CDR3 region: CATSDLDRRYGYTF. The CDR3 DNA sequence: TGTGCCACCAGTGACTTGGACAGGAGATATGGCTACACCTTC.

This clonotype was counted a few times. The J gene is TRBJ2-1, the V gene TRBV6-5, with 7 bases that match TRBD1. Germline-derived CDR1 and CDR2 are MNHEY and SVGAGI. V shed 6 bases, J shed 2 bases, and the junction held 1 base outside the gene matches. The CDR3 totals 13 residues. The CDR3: CASRQGTYNEQFF. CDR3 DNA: TGTGCCAGCAGACAGGGGACCTACAATGAGCAGTTCTTC.

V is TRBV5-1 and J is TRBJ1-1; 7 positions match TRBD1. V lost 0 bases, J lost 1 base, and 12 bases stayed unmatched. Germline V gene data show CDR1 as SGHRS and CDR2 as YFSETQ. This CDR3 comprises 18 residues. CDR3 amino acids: CASSLAGGGGLQNTEAFF. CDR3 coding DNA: TGCGCCAGCAGCTTGGCGGGAGGGGGCGGCCTTCAGAACACTGAAGCTTTCTTT.

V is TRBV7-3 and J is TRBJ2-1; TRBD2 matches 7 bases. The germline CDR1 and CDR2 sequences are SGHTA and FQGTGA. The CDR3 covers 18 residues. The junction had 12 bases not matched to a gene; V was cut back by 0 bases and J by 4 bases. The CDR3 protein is CASSLTAGHFGGYNEQFF. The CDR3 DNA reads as TGTGCCAGCAGCTTAACAGCGGGGCACTTCGGAGGATACAATGAGCAGTTCTTC.